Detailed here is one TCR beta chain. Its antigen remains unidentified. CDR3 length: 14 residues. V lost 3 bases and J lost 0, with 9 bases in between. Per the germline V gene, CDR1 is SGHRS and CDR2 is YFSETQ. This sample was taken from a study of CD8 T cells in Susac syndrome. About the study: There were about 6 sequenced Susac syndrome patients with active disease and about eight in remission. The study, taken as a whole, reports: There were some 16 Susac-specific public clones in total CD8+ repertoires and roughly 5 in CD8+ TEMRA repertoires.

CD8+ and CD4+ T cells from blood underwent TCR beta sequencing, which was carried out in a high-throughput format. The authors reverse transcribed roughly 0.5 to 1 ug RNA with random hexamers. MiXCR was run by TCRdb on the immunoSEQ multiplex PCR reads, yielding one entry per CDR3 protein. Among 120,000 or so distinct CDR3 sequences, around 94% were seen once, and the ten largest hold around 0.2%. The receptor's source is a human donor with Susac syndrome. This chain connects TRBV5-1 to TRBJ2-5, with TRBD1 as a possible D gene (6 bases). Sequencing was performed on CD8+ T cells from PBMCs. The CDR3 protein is CASSYRQDQETQYF. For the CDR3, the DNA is TGCGCCAGCAGCTACCGACAGGACCAAGAGACCCAGTACTTC.